A selection of T cell receptor beta chains follows, all from one sample in a study of shared clonotypes between healthy human individuals. Clones were read by immunoSEQ multiplex PCR, and TCRdb kept only the in-frame ones, dropping some. The table records about 690,000 clones, 90% of them present only once. Sequencing was done on a sample of memory CD8+ T cells from PBMCs. The receptors derive from a young man in good health. Some clones in this sample may be carry-over from other donors' samples. Both conserved end residues are part of each CDR3. D genes are given only for firm matches. Not all rows give a size; the values are once, few, many and, for expanded clones, a class.

j_gene,v_gene,d_gene,abundance,CDR3nt,CDR3aa
TRBJ2-1,TRBV5-4,.,.,TGTGCCAGCAGCCCAACGGAACGACCATACAATGAGCAGTTCTTC,CASSPTERPYNEQFF
TRBJ2-7,TRBV7-9,TRBD2,once,TGTGCCAGCAGCTCTACTAGCGGGCTTACCTACGAGCAGTACTTC,CASSSTSGLTYEQYF
TRBJ2-2,TRBV29-1,.,.,TGCAGCGTTGACACCTCTAGCACCGGGGAGCTGTTTTTT,CSVDTSSTGELFF
TRBJ1-2,TRBV7-2,.,.,TGTGCCAGCAGCTCCTCTAGGTTGTATGGCTACACCTTC,CASSSSRLYGYTF
TRBJ2-7,TRBV9,.,.,TGTGCCAGCAGCGTCCATTCGAGAGGGCCAGACTTC,CASSVHSRGPDF
TRBJ2-7,TRBV28,TRBD1,.,TGTGCCAGCAGTAATCCCGGGACAGTGGACGAGCAGTACTTC,CASSNPGTVDEQYF
TRBJ1-2,TRBV19,.,.,TGTGCCAGTAGCCAGCAAGTGACAGGAGATTATGGCTACACCTTC,CASSQQVTGDYGYTF
TRBJ2-3,TRBV7-6,.,.,TGTGCCAGCAGCCCACGGGTGGCTAGCCGCACAGATACGCAGTATTTT,CASSPRVASRTDTQYF
TRBJ2-1,TRBV6-4,.,.,TGTGCCAGCAGTGAGGGGGCGCGGGGGCGGCACAATGAGCAGTTCTTC,CASSEGARGRHNEQFF
TRBJ2-7,TRBV5-4,TRBD1,.,TGTGCCAGCAGCTTTGGGACAGCCTACGAGCAGTACTTC,CASSFGTAYEQYF
TRBJ1-2,TRBV29-1,.,once,TGCAGCGTTGAGTTTTGGCAGGGGCCTAACTATGGCTACACCTTC,CSVEFWQGPNYGYTF
TRBJ2-6,TRBV27,.,.,TGTGCCAGCAGTTTAGGTGGGGCCAACGTCCTGACTTTC,CASSLGGANVLTF
TRBJ2-1,TRBV4-1,TRBD2,.,TGCGCCAGCAGCCAAGAAGGAGCGGGACCGTACAATGAGCAGTTCTTC,CASSQEGAGPYNEQFF
TRBJ2-5,TRBV25-1,.,.,TGTGCCAGCAGTGGGGGGGCGGGAACCCAGTACTTC,CASSGGAGTQYF
TRBJ1-2,TRBV19,.,.,TGTGCCAGTAGTATCAACCGTCCGGCTGGCTACACCTTC,CASSINRPAGYTF
TRBJ2-2,TRBV5-1,.,.,TGCGCCAGCAGCTTTTATCTCGGGGAGCTGTTTTTT,CASSFYLGELFF
TRBJ2-7,TRBV29-1,TRBD2,.,TGCAGCGTTGAAACTAGCGGCTACGAGCAGTACTTC,CSVETSGYEQYF
TRBJ2-5,TRBV7-2,TRBD2,once,TGTGCCAGCAGCTTAGCCCGGCGGGAGTGGTTAGAGACCCAGTACTTC,CASSLARREWLETQYF